A single sample gave rise to the 15 T cell receptor beta chains below, sequenced in a study of tumor-infiltrating lymphocytes in oesophageal squamous cell carcinoma. Using its own MiXCR run on the PCR reads, TCRdb lists one record per CDR3 protein. Of 13,000 or so distinct CDR3 sequences in the sample, roughly half are singletons; the top ten hold 9.5% to 13%. The sequencing input was blood. These receptors were collected from a female donor with esophageal squamous cell carcinoma.

This clonotype counts as medium-sized. The chain links TRBV28 to TRBJ2-5, with D unclear. Germline assignment: CDR1 MDHEN and CDR2 SYDVKM. The CDR3 has 15 residues. Trimming took 1 base from V and 4 from J, leaving 13 bases between them. The CDR3, as DNA: TGTGCCAGCAGTTTATTGGGTAGAATACCAGAGACCCAGTACTTC. This translates into CASSLLGRIPETQYF.

This chain's CDR3 is CASSGVSQETQYF. In nucleotides, the CDR3 is TGTGCCAGCAGTGGGGTATCCCAAGAGACCCAGTACTTC. V and J are TRBV6-1 and TRBJ2-4; D gene ambiguous. The assigned J gene may be wrong: the sequence end matches TRBJ2-5 better. Germline V gene sequence: CDR1 MNHNS, CDR2 SASEGT. The CDR3 extends over 13 amino acids.

CDR3 sequence reads: CASSQRVLWDTQYF. The DNA of the CDR3 is TGTGCCAGCAGTCAACGGGTCCTATGGGATACGCAGTATTTT. The chain links TRBV7-2 to TRBJ2-3; D is undetermined. V was cut by 6 bases and J by 6 bases, with 16 bases left in between. The germline CDR1 and CDR2 sequences are SGHTA and FQGNSA. The CDR3 length is 14 residues.

This clonotype was observed a handful of times. The CDR3, as DNA: TGTGCCAGCGGACCGAAGGCCCAGTACTTC. This sequence encodes CASGPKAQYF. The gene calls are TRBV7-2 and TRBJ2-4; D gene uncertain. V was shortened by 8 bases and J by 13 bases, with 12 bases between the two germline ends. The germline V gene encodes CDR1 SGHTA and CDR2 FQGNSA. There are 10 residues in the CDR3. Drawing the rest from reference TRBV7-2 and TRBJ2-4, the complete variable domain is GAGVSQSPSNKVTEKGKDVELRCDPISGHTALYWYRQSLGQGLEFLIYFQGNSAPDKSGLPSDRFSAERTGGSVSTLTIQRTQQEDSAVYLCASGPKAQYFGAGTRLSVL.

This clonotype was observed many times. The CDR3 loop reads CASRDRNQPQHF. CDR3 DNA sequence: TGTGCCAGCAGGGACAGAAATCAGCCCCAGCATTTT. This rearrangement joins TRBV27 to TRBJ1-5; D is possibly TRBD1 (6 bases). This CDR3 has 12 amino acids. Germline loops: CDR1 MNHEY, CDR2 SMNVEV (reference sequence). V was shortened by 6 bases and J by 4 bases, with 7 bases between the two germline ends.

The CDR3 protein is CASSLDASYNEQFF. The CDR3, as DNA: TGTGCCAGCAGCTTAGACGCGAGTTACAATGAGCAGTTCTTC. The chain recombines TRBV7-9 with TRBJ2-1; no firm D call. CDR3 length equals 14 residues. The germline V and J ends were trimmed by 1 base and 4 bases, with 8 bases remaining between them. The germline V gene has CDR1 SEHNR and CDR2 FQNEAQ (reference sequence).

This clonotype appeared once. The rearrangement joins TRBV15 to TRBJ2-7, with D possibly called TRBD1 or TRBD2 (6 bases each). The J call may be in error: the DNA end matches TRBJ2-1 better. CDR1 and CDR2 from the germline V gene are LNHNV and YYDKDF (reference sequence). The CDR3 is made up of 16 amino acids. The CDR3 protein is CATSREGGRNSYEQFF. DNA for the CDR3: TGTGCCACCAGCAGAGAGGGGGGCAGGAACTCCTACGAGCAGTTCTTC.

This clonotype appeared many times. A read error may explain this, as a much larger clone is one base away. The V and J genes are TRBV6-1 and TRBJ2-7; the match to TRBD2 covers 9 bases. Germline assignment: CDR1 MNHNS and CDR2 SASEGT. The CDR3 runs 14 residues. J gave up 7 bases and V 6 bases, and 10 bases lay outside the gene matches. The CDR3 DNA reads as TGTGCCAGCAGGGTGCGGGGGGGCTTGGATGAGCAGTACTTC. Its translation: CASRVRGGLDEQYF.

This clonotype qualifies as medium-sized. At one of its ends the junction is not consistent with the germline gene, which may arise from a read error. The CDR3 region is CASSYSGTTHNSPLHF. The CDR3 bases are TGTGCCAGCAGTTACTCGGGGACAACTCATAATTCACCCCTCCACTTC. The V gene is TRBV6-6, the J gene TRBJ2-7; tentative D call: TRBD1 (6 bases). Looked up from germline, CDR1 is MNHNY and CDR2 is SVGAGI (reference sequence). The CDR3 spans 16 residues.

As for this clonotype: It is likely a read error, because the conserved phenylalanine at the end of the CDR3 is missing. The DNA is left out, because the CDR3 cannot be placed on it with certainty; the CDR3 is given as TCRdb lists it. The chain recombines TRBV6-6 with TRBJ2-5; TRBD2 is the table's D call and was not checked against the DNA. The germline V gene encodes CDR1 MNHNY and CDR2 SVGAGI (reference sequence). Including both end residues, the CDR3 is 19 amino acids long. CDR3 in amino acids: CASNRKGGFALNYGYTFGS.

About this clonotype itself: It may be a read error: a sequence one base away is much more abundant. CDR3 region: CASSLAVGYEQFF. DNA for the CDR3: TGTGCCAGCAGCTTAGCGGTAGGGTACGAGCAGTTCTTC. The chain combines TRBV7-2 with TRBJ2-1; D call uncertain. Trimming removed 0 bases from V and 10 bases from J, with 10 bases in between. The V gene's germline CDR1 is SGHTA and CDR2 FQGNSA. CDR3 size: 13 residues.

The chain recombines TRBV7-3 with TRBJ2-1; either TRBD1 or TRBD2 may fit D (5 bases each). The J call is doubtful: the DNA matches TRBJ2-7 better. Looked up from germline, CDR1 is SGHTA and CDR2 is FQGTGA. The CDR3 extends over 15 amino acids. The CDR3 here is CASRLTGTFYGEQYF. The CDR3 coding sequence is TGTGCCAGCAGGCTTACCGGGACGTTTTACGGCGAGCAGTACTTC.

In DNA, the CDR3 is TGTGCCAGCGGTCGGCAGGGAGGCATCAATGAGCAGTTCTTC. Translation gives CASGRQGGINEQFF. The chain carries TRBV6-9 and TRBJ2-3, with D perhaps TRBD2 (6 bases). The end of the DNA fits TRBJ2-1 better, so the J call may be wrong. Germline V gene data show CDR1 as MNHGY and CDR2 as SVAAGI. CDR3 length: 14 amino acids.

The V call is TRBV7-6, the J call TRBJ2-7, with D possibly matching TRBD1 (6 bases). Germline loops: CDR1 SGHVS, CDR2 FNYEAQ. The length of the CDR3 is 16 residues. Trimming shortened V by 5 bases and J by 7 bases, and 24 bases separated the two germline ends. The CDR3 here is CASSGMRGSSYNEQYF. CDR3 DNA: TGTGCCAGCAGCGGGATGAGGGGGAGCTCCTACAATGAGCAGTACTTC.

This clonotype was observed at least ten times. The V gene is TRBV18, the J gene TRBJ1-6; no clear D. Trimming left V 0 bases short and J 7 bases short, with 1 base between. The CDR3 sequence is 12 residues long. Germline loops: CDR1 KGHSH, CDR2 LQKENI. The CDR3 region is CASSPPNSPLHF. CDR3 nucleotides: TGTGCCAGCTCACCACCGAATTCACCCCTCCACTTT.